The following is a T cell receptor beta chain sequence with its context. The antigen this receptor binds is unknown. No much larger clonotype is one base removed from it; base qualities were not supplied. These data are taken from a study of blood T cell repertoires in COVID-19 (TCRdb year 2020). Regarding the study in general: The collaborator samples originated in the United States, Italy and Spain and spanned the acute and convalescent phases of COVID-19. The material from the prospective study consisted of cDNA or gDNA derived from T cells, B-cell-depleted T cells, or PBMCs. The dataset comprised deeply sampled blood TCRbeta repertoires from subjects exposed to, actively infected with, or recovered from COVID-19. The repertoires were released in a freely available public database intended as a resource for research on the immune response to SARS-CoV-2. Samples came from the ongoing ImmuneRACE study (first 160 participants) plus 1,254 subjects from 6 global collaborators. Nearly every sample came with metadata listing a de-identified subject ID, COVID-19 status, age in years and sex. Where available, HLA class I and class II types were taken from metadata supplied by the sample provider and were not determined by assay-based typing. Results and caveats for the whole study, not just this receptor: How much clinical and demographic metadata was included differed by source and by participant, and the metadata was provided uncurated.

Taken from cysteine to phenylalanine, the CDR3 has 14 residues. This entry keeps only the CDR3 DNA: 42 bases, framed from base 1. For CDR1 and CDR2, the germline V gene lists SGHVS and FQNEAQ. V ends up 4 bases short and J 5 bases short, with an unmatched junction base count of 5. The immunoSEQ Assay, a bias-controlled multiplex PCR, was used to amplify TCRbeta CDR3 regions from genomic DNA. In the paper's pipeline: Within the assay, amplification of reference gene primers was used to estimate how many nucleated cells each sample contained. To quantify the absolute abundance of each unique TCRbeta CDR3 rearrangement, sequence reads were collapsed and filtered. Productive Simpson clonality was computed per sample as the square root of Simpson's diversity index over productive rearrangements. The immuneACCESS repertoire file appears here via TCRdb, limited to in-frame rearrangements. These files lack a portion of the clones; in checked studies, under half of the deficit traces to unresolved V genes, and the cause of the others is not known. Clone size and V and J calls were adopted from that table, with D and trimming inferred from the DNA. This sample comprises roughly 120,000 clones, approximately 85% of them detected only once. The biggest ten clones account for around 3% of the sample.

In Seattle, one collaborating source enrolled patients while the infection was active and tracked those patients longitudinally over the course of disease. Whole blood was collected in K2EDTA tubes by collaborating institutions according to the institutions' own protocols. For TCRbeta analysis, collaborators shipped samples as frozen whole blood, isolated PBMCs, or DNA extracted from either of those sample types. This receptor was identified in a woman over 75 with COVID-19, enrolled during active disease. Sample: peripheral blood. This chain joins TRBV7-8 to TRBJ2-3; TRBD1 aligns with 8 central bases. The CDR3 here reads CASSSGGGRDTQYF. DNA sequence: TGTGCCAGCAGCTCAGGGGGCGGTAGAGATACGCAGTATTTT. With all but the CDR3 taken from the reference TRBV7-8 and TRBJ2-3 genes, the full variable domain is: GAGVSQSPRYKVAKRGQDVALRCDPISGHVSLFWYQQALGQGPEFLTYFQNEAQLDKSGLPSDRFFAERPEGSVSTLKIQRTQQEDSAVYLCASSSGGGRDTQYFGPGTRLTVL.